The 14 T cell receptor beta chains presented below share a single source sample, sequenced in a study of T cell repertoires in cytomegalovirus infection. One entry per CDR3 protein, called by TCRdb with MiXCR from the reads. The data show about 85,000 distinct CDR3 sequences, with around 49% seen just once and over 90% held by the top ten. Antigen specificity for these receptors is unknown. The sequences come from CD8+ T cells from cultured PBMCs, collected from culture after CMV antigen stimulation. The receptors derive from a human donor in good health (CMV status not recorded). Some clones in this sample may be carry-over from other donors' samples.

The genes are TRBV6-1 and TRBJ2-5, with TRBD2 identical over 12 bases. The germline V gene encodes CDR1 MNHNS and CDR2 SASEGT. CDR3 size: 18 residues. With V trimmed by 2 bases and J by 2 bases, 9 bases remained unmatched. The CDR3 region has the DNA TGTGCCAGCAGTGAAAGTGGCGGGACTAGCGGGCCGCAAGAGACCCAGTACTTC. This codes for CASSESGGTSGPQETQYF.

This clonotype was detected a few times. The V call is TRBV6-2 or TRBV6-3, the J call TRBJ2-1, with no clear D. Per germline, CDR1 MNHEY and CDR2 SVGEGT. With 5 bases removed from V and 0 bases from J, the gap between germline ends came to 11 bases. The CDR3 totals 15 residues. The CDR3 is CASSIWVSSYNEQFF. The DNA for the CDR3 is TGTGCCAGCAGTATTTGGGTAAGCTCCTACAATGAGCAGTTCTTC.

The table lists this clonotype with a count of one. This sequence joins TRBV4-1 and TRBJ1-4; D gene ambiguous. Deletions cut 1 base from V and 0 bases from J, with 12 bases between. Germline CDR1 and CDR2: MGHRA and YSYEKL. The CDR3 extends over 17 amino acids. CDR3 in amino acids: CASSQAYTTPTNEKLFF. CDR3 DNA: TGCGCCAGCAGCCAAGCATATACAACCCCAACTAATGAAAAACTGTTTTTT.

V is TRBV7-2 and J is TRBJ2-1; D may be TRBD2 (5 bases). V lost 0 bases and J lost 0, with 15 bases in between. Germline values: CDR1 SGHTA, CDR2 FQGNSA. The CDR3 sequence is 18 residues long. DNA of the CDR3: TGTGCCAGCAGCTTAGCGCAGTACGGAGGCAGCTCCTACAATGAGCAGTTCTTC. Encoded protein: CASSLAQYGGSSYNEQFF.

This clonotype has more than one count but fewer than ten. The chain employs TRBV11-2 and TRBJ2-3; 11 nucleotides align to TRBD2. From germline, CDR1 is SGHAT and CDR2 FQNNGV. The junction had 8 bases not matched to a gene; V was cut back by 5 bases and J by 7 bases. This CDR3 has 15 amino acids. The CDR3 DNA sequence: TGTGCCAGCAGCCCTGGGACTAGCGGAGGCAATACGCAGTATTTT. Translating it yields CASSPGTSGGNTQYF.

In this sample, this clonotype turned up many times. The chain has TRBV7-3 and TRBJ2-1; 9 bases fit TRBD1. Germline V gives CDR1 SGHTA, CDR2 FQGTGA. This CDR3 has 15 amino acids. Unmatched junction bases numbered 8, after V lost 4 bases and J lost 7 bases. The DNA for the CDR3 is TGTGCCAGCAGCTCGCGACAGGGGGAGGAAAATGAGCAGTTCTTC. Protein sequence: CASSSRQGEENEQFF.

The chain has TRBV12-3 or TRBV12-4 and TRBJ1-1; D is unclear. V dropped 3 bases and J dropped 4 bases, with 9 bases sitting between them. The CDR3 runs 13 residues. In DNA form, the CDR3 reads TGTGCCAGCAGTTTCCGAGGGATCACTGAAGCTTTCTTT. It yields the protein CASSFRGITEAFF.

This chain links TRBV7-8 with TRBJ1-2; D gene uncertain. Trimming stripped 4 bases from V and 2 bases from J, with 20 bases between. The CDR3 sequence is 17 residues long. In germline, CDR1 is SGHVS, CDR2 FQNEAQ. Written as DNA, the CDR3 is TGTGCCAGCAGCTCAAATTTGGACCGATTATTCAACTATGGCTACACCTTC. It specifies CASSSNLDRLFNYGYTF.

This rearrangement joins TRBV7-9 to TRBJ1-4; D remains unclear. CDR1 is SEHNR and CDR2 is FQNEAQ in the germline V gene (reference sequence). The CDR3 extends over 17 amino acids. Between the trimmed V and J ends, which lost 3 bases and 8 bases, there was a span of 22 bases. As DNA, the CDR3 is TGTGCCAGCAGCTTTAGGAGCCCCTCCCTTATGCGGGAAAAACTGTTTTTT. Protein: CASSFRSPSLMREKLFF.

The table lists this clonotype with a few counts. The chain uses TRBV7-9 and TRBJ2-4; D tentatively fits TRBD1 or TRBD2 (5 bases each). CDR1 SEHNR and CDR2 FQNEAQ come from the germline V gene (reference sequence). There are 16 residues in the CDR3. V gave up 1 base and J gave up 0 bases, with 10 bases separating them. CDR3 protein: CASSLGTGLAKNIQYF. As DNA, the CDR3 is TGTGCCAGCAGCTTAGGAACAGGACTAGCCAAAAACATTCAGTACTTC.

The rearrangement uses TRBV19 and TRBJ1-2; 7 bases map to TRBD1. CDR3 size: 15 residues. Germline CDR1 LNHDA, CDR2 SQIVND (reference sequence). The trim removed 6 bases at V and 3 bases at J, leaving 10 bases unmatched. CDR3 sequence reads: CASSRDREGDYGYTF. CDR3 coding DNA: TGTGCCAGTAGCCGTGACAGGGAAGGGGACTATGGCTACACCTTC.

V gene TRBV6-2 or TRBV6-3 combines with J gene TRBJ1-2; 8 bases fit TRBD1. The V segment lost 6 bases and the J segment 0 bases; nucleotides outside the gene matches: 6. The CDR3 consists of 15 residues. Germline V gives CDR1 MNHEY, CDR2 SVGEGT. The CDR3 protein is CASRSRDRSNYGYTF. CDR3 nucleotide sequence: TGTGCCAGCAGGAGCCGGGACAGGTCTAACTATGGCTACACCTTC.

V and J are TRBV7-9 and TRBJ1-1; TRBD1 matches 10 bases. V was clipped by 4 bases and J by 5 bases; unmatched bases: 10. The CDR3 length is 16 residues. Germline assignment: CDR1 SEHNR and CDR2 FQNEAQ (reference sequence). The CDR3 sequence is CASSSTPEDRGTEAFF. The CDR3 DNA reads TGTGCCAGCAGCTCCACCCCGGAGGACAGGGGGACTGAAGCTTTCTTT.

This clonotype was seen a handful of times. The chain uses TRBV7-9 and TRBJ1-3, with D perhaps TRBD1 (6 bases). CDR1 and CDR2 (germline): SEHNR, FQNEAQ (reference sequence). Trimming pared 4 bases from V and 13 bases from J, leaving 17 bases between. The CDR3 covers 13 residues. The CDR3 sequence is CASSSPGQRRIYF. CDR3 nucleotides: TGTGCCAGCAGCTCACCCGGACAGAGGCGAATATATTTT.